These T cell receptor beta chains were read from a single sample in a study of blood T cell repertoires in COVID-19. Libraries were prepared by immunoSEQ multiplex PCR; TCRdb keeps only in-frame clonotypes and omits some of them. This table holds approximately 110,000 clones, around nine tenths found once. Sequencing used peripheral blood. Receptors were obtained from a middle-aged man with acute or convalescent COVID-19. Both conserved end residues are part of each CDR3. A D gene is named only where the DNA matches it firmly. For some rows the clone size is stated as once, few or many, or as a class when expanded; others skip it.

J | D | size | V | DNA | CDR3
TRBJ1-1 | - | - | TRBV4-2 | TGTGCCAGCAGCCAACAAACAGGTAGAGGCACTGAAGCTTTCTTT | CASSQQTGRGTEAFF
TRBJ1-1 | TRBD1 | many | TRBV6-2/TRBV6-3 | TGTGCCAGCAGTTACTCGGGGACAGGGAGGGGAACTGAAGCTTTCTTT | CASSYSGTGRGTEAFF
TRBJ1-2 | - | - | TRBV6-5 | TGTGCCAGCAGCCCCCGGATAGCAGTGTTGGGCTACACCTTC | CASSPRIAVLGYTF
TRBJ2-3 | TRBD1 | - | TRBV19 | TGTGCCAGTAGTCGACAGGGGACCTCGAAAGATACGCAGTATTTT | CASSRQGTSKDTQYF
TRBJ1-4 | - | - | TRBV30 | TGTGCCTGGAGTGTAAAGACACCGCTTAATGAAAAACTGTTTTTT | CAWSVKTPLNEKLFF
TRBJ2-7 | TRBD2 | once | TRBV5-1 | TGCGCCAGCAGCTGGAAAGCGGGAGTACTCCGGGACGAGCAGTACTTC | CASSWKAGVLRDEQYF
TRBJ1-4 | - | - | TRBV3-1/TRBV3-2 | TGTGCCAGCAGCCACCCTCCAGATAATGAAAAACTGTTTTTT | CASSHPPDNEKLFF
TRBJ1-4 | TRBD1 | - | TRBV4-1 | TGCGCCAGCAGCCCGTGGGGACAGGGAGGTGAAAAACTGTTTTTT | CASSPWGQGGEKLFF
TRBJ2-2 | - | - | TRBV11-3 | TGTGCCAGCAGCCCCCAGCAGGGGAACACCGGGGAGCTGTTTTTT | CASSPQQGNTGELFF
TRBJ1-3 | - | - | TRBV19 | TGTGCCAGTAAGGGCATGACGCGGGGGTACGGCTCTGGAAACACCATATATTTT | CASKGMTRGYGSGNTIYF
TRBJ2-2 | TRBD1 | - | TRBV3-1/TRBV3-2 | TGTGCCAGCAGGCCGGGACAGGTGGCCCTAAACACCGGGGAGCTGTTTTTT | CASRPGQVALNTGELFF
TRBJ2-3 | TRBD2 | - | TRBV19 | TGTGCCAGTCCCCCGCCGGGACTAGTCCCAGATACGCAGTATTTT | CASPPPGLVPDTQYF
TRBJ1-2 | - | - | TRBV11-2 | TGTGCCAGCAGCTTAGACAGACAAGGAATCTATGGCTACACCTTC | CASSLDRQGIYGYTF
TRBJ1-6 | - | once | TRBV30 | TGTGCCTGGATGGCCTCCGTTAATTCACCCCTCCACTTT | CAWMASVNSPLHF
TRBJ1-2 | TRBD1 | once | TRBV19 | TGTGCCAGTAGTCCAGGACAGGGAGTTTTTAACTATGGCTACACCTTC | CASSPGQGVFNYGYTF
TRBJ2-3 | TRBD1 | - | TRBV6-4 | TGTGCCAGCAGTGCGGGACAGCCCACAGATACGCAGTATTTT | CASSAGQPTDTQYF
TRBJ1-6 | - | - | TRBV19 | TGTGCCAGTAGTTCCCAGGGAGGGTCGAATTCACCCCTCCACTTT | CASSSQGGSNSPLHF
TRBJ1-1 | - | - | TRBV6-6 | TGTGCCACATCAACCGTCGGGGGCACTGAAGCTTTCTTT | CATSTVGGTEAFF
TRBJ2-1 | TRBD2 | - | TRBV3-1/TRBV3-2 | TGTGCCAGCAGCCAAGTAGCGGGGGGATACAATGAGCAGTTCTTC | CASSQVAGGYNEQFF
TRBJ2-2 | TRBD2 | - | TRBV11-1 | TGTGCCAGCAGCTTACGGCGGGAGAGGGAGCTGTTTTTT | CASSLRRERELFF
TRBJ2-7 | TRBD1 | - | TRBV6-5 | TGTGCCAGCAGGAGGACAGGGGGTAGTTACGAGCAGTACTTC | CASRRTGGSYEQYF
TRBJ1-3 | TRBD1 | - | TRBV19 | TGTGCCAGTAGTACCGGGACAGAAGTTGGAAACACCATATATTTT | CASSTGTEVGNTIYF